This T cell receptor (beta chain) came from a study of lymphopenia after photon versus proton radiotherapy. Study-level results: Post-nadir TCR diversity decline inversely tracked overall survival among those who died. Authors raise, but do not show, better survival with proton therapy. Photon-treated patients lost naive T cells and TCR diversity; proton-treated stayed stable. Post-nadir diversity loss with photons came from oligoclonal expansion, particularly CD8+ Temra cells.

CDR3 length: 13 amino acids. In germline, CDR1 is SGHAT, CDR2 FQNNGV. V lost 0 bases, J lost 5 bases, and 8 bases lay in between. This table comes from immunoSEQ multiplex PCR, and its TCRdb copy is limited to in-frame clones, with some not included. The sample shows 70,000 or so clones, just under 95% of them seen only once. Concerning this clone itself: Antigen specificity is unknown.

The clonotype comes from a woman aged 40 to 55 with cholangiocarcinoma. The sample consisted of peripheral blood, taken from a patient treated with photon-based radiotherapy. V is TRBV11-2 and J is TRBJ2-7; D remains ambiguous. The CDR3 sequence: CASSLDQAHEQYF. The DNA of the CDR3 is TGTGCCAGCAGCTTAGATCAGGCCCACGAGCAGTACTTC.